This entry is about one TCR beta chain. Its antigen is not identified. Germline V lookup: CDR1 SQVTM, CDR2 ANQGSEA. V lost 6 bases to trimming and J lost 7 bases, with 12 bases between them. The CDR3 length is 11 residues. The entry originates in a study of shared clonotypes between healthy human individuals. Study-wide results and limits: When naive CD4 clonotypes were compared across several donors, approximately 4.9% were shared. In contrast to clonotypes shared by all four donors, non-shared clonotypes had lower generation probabilities. Larger estimated richness was generally recorded for naive subsets relative to memory subsets. Sample collection involved blood only; tissue repertoires are likely different.

Assay used: immunoSEQ multiplex PCR; TCRdb lists only in-frame clones, some missing. The table records 1,400,000 or so clones, less than 99% of them present only once. The genes are TRBV29-1 and TRBJ2-5, with a tentative D call TRBD2 (5 bases). Sequences were obtained from naive CD4+ T cells sorted from blood. Subset specified: CD45RA+ positively selected. This receptor was obtained from a man in his thirties or forties in good health. The DNA of the CDR3 is TGCAGCGTCCCGGGCGCGGGGACCCAGTACTTC. It is translated as CSVPGAGTQYF.